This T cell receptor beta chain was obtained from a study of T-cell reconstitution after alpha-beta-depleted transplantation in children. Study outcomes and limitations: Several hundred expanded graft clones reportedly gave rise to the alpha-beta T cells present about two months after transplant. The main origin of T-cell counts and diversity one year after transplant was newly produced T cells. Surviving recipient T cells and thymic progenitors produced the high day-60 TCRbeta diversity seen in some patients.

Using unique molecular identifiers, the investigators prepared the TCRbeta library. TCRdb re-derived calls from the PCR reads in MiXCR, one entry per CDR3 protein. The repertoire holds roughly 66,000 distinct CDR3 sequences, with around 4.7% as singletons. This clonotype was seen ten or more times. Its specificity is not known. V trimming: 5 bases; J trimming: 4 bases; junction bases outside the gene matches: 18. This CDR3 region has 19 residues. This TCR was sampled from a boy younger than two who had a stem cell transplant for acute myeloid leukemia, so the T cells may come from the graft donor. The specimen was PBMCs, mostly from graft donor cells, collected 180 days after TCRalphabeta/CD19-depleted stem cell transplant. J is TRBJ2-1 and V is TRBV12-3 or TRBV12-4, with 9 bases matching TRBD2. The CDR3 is CASSLKGARGGLAYNEQFF. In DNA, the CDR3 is TGTGCCAGCAGTCTTAAGGGGGCGCGGGGGGGCCTTGCATACAATGAGCAGTTCTTC.